This T cell receptor (beta chain) is from a study of blood T cell repertoires in COVID-19. Across the whole study: There were acute and convalescent COVID-19 samples, and they came from the United States, Italy and Spain. PBMCs, B-cell-depleted T cells, or T cells were the source of the cDNA or gDNA that made up the material.

The CDR3 runs to 14 residues. Germline CDR1 SGHAT, CDR2 FQNNGV. V lost 6 bases and J 4 bases, leaving 15 bases between the germline ends. Per the original methods: Estimation of nucleated cell counts relied on the amplification of reference gene primers. Sequenced by immunoSEQ multiplex PCR; TCRdb stores in-frame clones only, minus some. V, J and clone size were drawn from that table, and D and trimming were deduced from the DNA. The repertoire consists of about 110,000 clones, with roughly four fifths occurring once and the leading ten covering 15% to 20%. This clone occurred a few times. J is TRBJ1-2 and V is TRBV11-2, with TRBD1 as a possible D gene (6 bases). Sequencing was performed on peripheral blood. The receptor was derived from a woman aged 55-69 years with acute or convalescent COVID-19. The CDR3 region has the DNA TGTGCCAGCAGGGCCCAGGGGATATTCTATGGCTACACCTTC. Protein product: CASRAQGIFYGYTF.